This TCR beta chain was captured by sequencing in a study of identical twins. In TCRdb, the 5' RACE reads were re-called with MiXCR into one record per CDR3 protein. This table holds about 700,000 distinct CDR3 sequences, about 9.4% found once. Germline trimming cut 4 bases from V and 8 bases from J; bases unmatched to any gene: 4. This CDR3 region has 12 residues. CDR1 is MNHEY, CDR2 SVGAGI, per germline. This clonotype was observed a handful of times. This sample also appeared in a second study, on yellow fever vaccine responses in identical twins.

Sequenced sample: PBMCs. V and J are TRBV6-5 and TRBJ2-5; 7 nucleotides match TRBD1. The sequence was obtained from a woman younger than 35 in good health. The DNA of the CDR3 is TGTGCCAGCAGTTGGGACAGAACAACCCAGTACTTC. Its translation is CASSWDRTTQYF.